A single sample is the source of the 5 T cell receptor beta chains below, sequenced in a study of graft-versus-host responses after intestinal transplantation. TCRdb keeps only in-frame clones here, not all; method: immunoSEQ multiplex PCR. The data show about 71,000 clones, with approximately 96% seen just once and around 0.5% held by the top ten. These receptors are not linked to any known antigen. The sample was unstimulated CD8+ T cells sorted from spleen or lymph node cells, taken before intestinal transplant. The receptors were gathered from a human donor who received an intestinal transplant.

The rearrangement links TRBV13 to TRBJ1-1; D is unresolved. V dropped 3 bases and J dropped 4 bases, with 9 bases sitting between them. The CDR3 runs 13 residues. Per the germline V gene, CDR1 is PRHDT and CDR2 is FYEKMQ (reference sequence). The CDR3 spells CASSFGEPTEAFF. CDR3 DNA sequence: TGTGCCAGCAGCTTCGGAGAGCCCACTGAAGCTTTCTTT.

This chain joins TRBV4-2 and TRBJ2-3; 9 bases align to TRBD2. The CDR3 loop spans 17 amino acids. J lost 1 base, V lost 0 bases, and 5 bases had no gene match. Germline V lookup: CDR1 LGHNA, CDR2 YNFKEQ. CDR3 loop: CASSQETSGLGTDTQYF. In DNA form, the CDR3 reads TGTGCCAGCAGCCAAGAAACTAGCGGGCTGGGCACAGATACGCAGTATTTT.

The rearrangement uses TRBV11-2 and TRBJ2-7, with D tentatively TRBD2 (5 bases). Germline CDR1 is SGHAT and CDR2 is FQNNGV. V was shortened by 3 bases and J by 3 bases, with 9 bases between the two germline ends. The CDR3 extends over 13 amino acids. CDR3 sequence: CASSFTSNYEQYF. CDR3 bases: TGTGCCAGCAGCTTTACTAGTAACTACGAGCAGTACTTC.

This rearrangement joins TRBV23-1 to TRBJ1-1; D is unresolved. TRBV23-1 is treated as an ORF (open reading frame) with a function not yet certain. This CDR3 is 13 amino acids long. V was shortened by 7 bases and J by 1 base, with 10 bases between the two germline ends. In DNA form, the CDR3 reads TGCGCCAGCAATGACACAAGGAACACTGAAGCTTTCTTT. This encodes CASNDTRNTEAFF.

V gene TRBV9 combines with J gene TRBJ2-5, with 7 bases aligning to TRBD1. Germline V gene lookup returns CDR1 SGDLS and CDR2 YYNGEE. V trimming: 2 bases; J trimming: 2 bases; junction bases outside the gene matches: 12. This CDR3 contains 17 residues. The CDR3 protein is CASSVYGKGAFQETQYF. CDR3 coding DNA: TGTGCCAGCAGCGTTTACGGGAAGGGGGCCTTTCAAGAGACCCAGTACTTC.